This T cell receptor beta chain was documented in a study of T cells after yellow fever vaccination (dated by TCRdb to the late 2010s). For context, the study as a whole: The SMART-Seq v4 Ultra Low Input RNA kit was used to prepare libraries from fractions with low cell numbers. Blood was drawn at multiple timepoints before and after primary and secondary immunization, with bulk PBMC replicates and cell subsets isolated. Two healthy male donors, one aged 18 to 29 and one aged 30 to 40 years, were included in the cohort. To track T-cell clones before and after primary and booster YFV17D yellow fever vaccination, bulk TCR alpha and beta repertoires were sequenced longitudinally. Findings and caveats that apply to the study as a whole: Most clones expanded after primary vaccination (approximately 97% of CD4 and around nine tenths of CD8) were re-detected after the booster, suggesting that broad memory maintenance occurred. Compared with the primary T-cell response, the secondary T-cell response was weaker but faster, peaking on day 5 rather than day 15. Only a couple of donors were included in the study, so the extent to which the findings can be generalized is limited. FACS-sorted repertoires could contain abundant contaminating clonotypes from the bulk population, so computational filtering was required. A small fraction of clonotypes showed up in both the CD4 and CD8 compartments, probably as a result of convergent recombination.

The junction carries 16 bases between V and J, which are trimmed by 2 bases and 6 bases respectively. The germline V gene specifies MNHEY as CDR1 and SVGEGT as CDR2. The CDR3 numbers 15 residues from cysteine through phenylalanine. The CDR3 DNA has 45 bases and is translated from base 1. Synthesis of TCR cDNA relied on 5'RACE template switching, a step that introduced a universal primer site along with unique molecular identifiers. Priming of cDNA synthesis was performed from both the TCR alpha and TCR beta constant segments. Two PCR steps were used to amplify libraries, with sample barcodes and sequencing adapters being added in the second step. Sequencing of the libraries was done on either Illumina HiSeq 2500 (2x100 bp) or NovaSeq (2x150 bp). From the authors' description of their analysis: MIGEC handled demultiplexing of reads and collapsing into UMI consensus sequences, while MiXCR performed V(D)J alignment. Clonotypes responding to the vaccine were identified with edgeR on replicate PBMC samples, with the criteria of FDR below 0.01 and a log2 fold change above 5 up to day 15. Each bulk clonotype received a CD4 or CD8 identity based on whether the sequenced CD4 or CD8 repertoire contained that clonotype at higher abundance. The public reads were run again by TCRdb, first through fastp at Q25 and then through MiXCR, and only productive beta chains were kept. Identical CDR3 proteins give one entry, which carries the most common genes and DNA. These V and J calls derive from TCRdb rather than the authors' analysis. The sample records 450,000 to 550,000 distinct CDR3 sequences, 20% to 25% of which are singletons. 16% of the sample is held by the ten biggest clonotypes.

Concerning this clonotype: Its recognized antigen is unknown. Qualities for individual bases were not recorded, and no much larger clone is one base off.

This specimen's treatment or condition label, interpreted: live attenuated yellow fever vaccine strain. At every blood-draw timepoint, two biological replicates of bulk PBMCs were collected. A standard Ficoll-Paque protocol was used to isolate PBMCs from peripheral blood. TriZol was used to extract RNA from bulk PBMCs, CD4 and CD8 fractions, and dextramer-positive and dextramer-negative fractions. Here the sequenced sample was PBMCs, taken 20 to 25 days after the first yellow fever vaccination. The receptor comes from a man aged 18 to 29 who received the YFV17D yellow fever vaccine. Recombination joined TRBV6-2 or TRBV6-3 with TRBJ1-1; D gene: possibly TRBD1, on 5 matching bases. For the CDR3, the sequence is CASSYGREGWPEAFF. The DNA reads as follows: TGTGCCAGCAGTTACGGCAGGGAGGGCTGGCCTGAAGCTTTCTTT.